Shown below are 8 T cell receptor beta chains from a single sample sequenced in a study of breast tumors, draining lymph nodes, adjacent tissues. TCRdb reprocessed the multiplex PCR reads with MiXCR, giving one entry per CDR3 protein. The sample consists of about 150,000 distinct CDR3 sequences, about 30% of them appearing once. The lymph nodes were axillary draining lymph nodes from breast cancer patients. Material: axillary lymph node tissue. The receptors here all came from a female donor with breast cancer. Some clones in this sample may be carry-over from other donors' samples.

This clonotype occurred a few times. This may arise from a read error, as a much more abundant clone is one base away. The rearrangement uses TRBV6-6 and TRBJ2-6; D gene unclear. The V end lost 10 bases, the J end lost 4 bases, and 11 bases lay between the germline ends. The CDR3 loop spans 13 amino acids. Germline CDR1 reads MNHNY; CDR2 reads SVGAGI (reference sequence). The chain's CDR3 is CAIATAGANVLTF. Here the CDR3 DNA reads TGTGCCATCGCCACGGCGGGGGCCAACGTCCTGACTTTC.

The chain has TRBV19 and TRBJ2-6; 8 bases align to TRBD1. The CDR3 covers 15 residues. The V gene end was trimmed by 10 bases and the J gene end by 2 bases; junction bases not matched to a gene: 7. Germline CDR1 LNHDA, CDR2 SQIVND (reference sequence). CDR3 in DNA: TGTGCCACCAAGGACAGGGCCGCTGGGGCCAACGTCCTGACTTTC. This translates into CATKDRAAGANVLTF.

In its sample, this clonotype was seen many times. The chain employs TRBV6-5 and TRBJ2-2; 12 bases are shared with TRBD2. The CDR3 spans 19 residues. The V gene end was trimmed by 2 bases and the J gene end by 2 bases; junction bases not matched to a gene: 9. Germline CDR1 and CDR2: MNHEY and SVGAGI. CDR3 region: CASSYLAGGQEGNTGELFF. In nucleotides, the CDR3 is TGTGCCAGCAGTTACCTAGCGGGGGGGCAGGAGGGAAACACCGGGGAGCTGTTTTTT.

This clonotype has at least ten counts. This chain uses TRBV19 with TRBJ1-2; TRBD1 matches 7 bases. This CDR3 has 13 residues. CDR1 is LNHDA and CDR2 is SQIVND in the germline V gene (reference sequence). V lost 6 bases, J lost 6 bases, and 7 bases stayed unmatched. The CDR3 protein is CASRNRGDNGYTF. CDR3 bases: TGTGCCAGTAGGAACAGGGGTGATAATGGCTACACCTTC.

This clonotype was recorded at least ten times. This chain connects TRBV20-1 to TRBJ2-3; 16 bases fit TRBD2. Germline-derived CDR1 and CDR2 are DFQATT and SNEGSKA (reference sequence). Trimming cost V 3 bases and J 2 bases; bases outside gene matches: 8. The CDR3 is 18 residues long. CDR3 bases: TGCAGTGCTAGGGGACTAGCGGGGGGGCAGTCGCACACAGATACGCAGTATTTT. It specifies CSARGLAGGQSHTDTQYF.

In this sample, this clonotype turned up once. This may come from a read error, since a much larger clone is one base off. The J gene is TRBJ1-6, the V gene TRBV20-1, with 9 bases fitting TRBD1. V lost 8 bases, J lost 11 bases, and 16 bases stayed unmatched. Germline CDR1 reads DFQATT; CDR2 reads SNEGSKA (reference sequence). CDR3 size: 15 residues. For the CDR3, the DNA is TGCAGTACCCCACAGGGGGCCTCTGGGTATCCACCCCTCCACTTT. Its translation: CSTPQGASGYPPLHF.

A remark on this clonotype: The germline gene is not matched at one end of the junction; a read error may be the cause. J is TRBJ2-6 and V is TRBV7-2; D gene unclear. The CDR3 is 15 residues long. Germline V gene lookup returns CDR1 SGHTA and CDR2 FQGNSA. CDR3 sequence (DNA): TGTGCCAGCAGCTTAGGCACAAGTAGGGCCAACGTCCTGCCTTTC. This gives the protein CASSLGTSRANVLPF.

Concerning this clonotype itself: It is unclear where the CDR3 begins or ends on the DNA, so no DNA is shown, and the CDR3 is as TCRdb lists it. Here the CDR3 reads CSARDLDQDYGCTF. This chain uses TRBV20-1 with TRBJ1-2. Per germline, CDR1 DFQATT and CDR2 SNEGSKA (reference sequence). With termini counted, the CDR3 has 14 amino acids.